A single sample gave rise to the 25 T cell receptor beta chains below, sequenced in a study of T cell responses to AZD1222 COVID-19 vaccine. Data came from immunoSEQ multiplex PCR; TCRdb stores just in-frame clones and leaves some out. The table has around 150,000 clones, approximately 89% seen once; the top ten hold 5%. Sequencing used peripheral blood, obtained on day 0 of AZD1222 vaccination. These receptors came from an adult in good health.

Regarding this clone: This sample also contains other DNA sequences that code for the same CDR3. V gene TRBV6-2 or TRBV6-3 combines with J gene TRBJ1-1; D call uncertain. Germline loops: CDR1 MNHEY, CDR2 SVGEGT. The V end was cut by 2 bases, the J end by 2 bases, with 6 bases between. CDR3 length: 13 amino acids. The CDR3 coding sequence is TGTGCCAGCAGTTACGTGGAAAACACTGAAGCTTTCTTT. This encodes CASSYVENTEAFF.

The V gene is TRBV7-2, the J gene TRBJ2-5; D gene unclear. From germline, CDR1 is SGHTA and CDR2 FQGNSA. The CDR3 is made up of 13 amino acids. The germline V and J ends were trimmed by 5 bases and 1 base, with 8 bases remaining between them. This CDR3 reads CASSPPLQETQYF. The CDR3 DNA sequence: TGTGCCAGCAGCCCCCCCCTCCAAGAGACCCAGTACTTC.

The gene calls are TRBV19 and TRBJ2-7; a weak D match, TRBD2 (5 bases). Germline CDR1 and CDR2: LNHDA and SQIVND (reference sequence). The V end was cut by 6 bases, the J end by 4 bases, with 16 bases between. The CDR3 has 14 residues. This chain's CDR3 is CASSPSFGGYEQYF. CDR3 DNA sequence: TGTGCCAGTAGCCCGTCCTTCGGCGGGTACGAGCAGTACTTC. Complete variable domain (other parts from reference TRBV19 and TRBJ2-7): DGGITQSPKYLFRKEGQNVTLSCEQNLNHDAMYWYRQDPGQGLRLIYYSQIVNDFQKGDIAEGYSVSREKKESFPLTVTSAQKNPTAFYLCASSPSFGGYEQYFGPGTRLTVT.

This sequence joins TRBV28 and TRBJ2-7, with D perhaps matching TRBD1 or TRBD2 (6 bases each). This CDR3 contains 16 residues. V lost 6 bases and J lost 2, with 20 bases in between. Germline loops: CDR1 MDHEN, CDR2 SYDVKM. DNA for the CDR3: TGTGCCAGCAGCCCAAAAGGGGGTAGCGGAACCTACGAGCAGTACTTC. It yields the protein CASSPKGGSGTYEQYF.

The CDR3, as DNA: TGCGCCAGCAGCTTTCAGGGTGAAAGACCCACAGATACGCAGTATTTT. Its translation: CASSFQGERPTDTQYF. The V and J genes are TRBV5-1 and TRBJ2-3, with D possibly being TRBD1 (5 bases). V lost 2 bases to trimming and J lost 2 bases, with 15 bases between them. This CDR3 spans 16 amino acids. CDR1 and CDR2 (germline): SGHRS, YFSETQ.

The chain carries TRBV5-4 and TRBJ1-5, with 8 bases fitting TRBD1. The CDR3 runs 13 residues. Germline V gene data show CDR1 as SGHNT and CDR2 as YYREEE (reference sequence). V shed 3 bases, J shed 9 bases, and the junction held 5 bases outside the gene matches. The CDR3, as DNA: TGTGCCAGCAGCTCGACAGGGGAGGGGCCCCAGCATTTT. Amino acid sequence: CASSSTGEGPQHF.

This clone was observed once. The chain recombines TRBV9 with TRBJ2-6; weak D call: TRBD1 (5 bases). Germline CDR1 and CDR2: SGDLS and YYNGEE. Between the trimmed V and J ends, which lost 1 base and 0 bases, there was a span of 14 bases. This CDR3 spans 18 amino acids. In DNA, the CDR3 is TGTGCCAGCAGCGTACAGGGTGGAGAGAGCTCTGGGGCCAACGTCCTGACTTTC. Translation gives CASSVQGGESSGANVLTF.

This sequence joins TRBV7-2 and TRBJ2-5; either TRBD1 or TRBD2 may fit D (5 bases each). Germline loops: CDR1 SGHTA, CDR2 FQGNSA. Trimming pared 1 base from V and 4 bases from J, leaving 19 bases between. The CDR3 has 17 residues. CDR3 in amino acids: CASSLGFGATELETQYF. The DNA of the CDR3 is TGTGCCAGCAGCTTAGGCTTCGGGGCCACTGAGTTAGAGACCCAGTACTTC.

V and J are TRBV5-4 and TRBJ2-3; 8 bases fit TRBD1. The trim removed 0 bases at V and 1 base at J, leaving 7 bases unmatched. Germline values: CDR1 SGHNT, CDR2 YYREEE (reference sequence). The CDR3 consists of 17 residues. In nucleotides, the CDR3 is TGTGCCAGCAGCTTGGGAAGAGGGACAGGACGCACAGATACGCAGTATTTT. This sequence encodes CASSLGRGTGRTDTQYF.

The genes are TRBV5-4 and TRBJ2-1; 8 bases match TRBD2. V was pared by 4 bases and J by 9 bases, with 15 bases of the junction left unmatched. CDR3 length equals 16 residues. From germline, CDR1 is SGHNT and CDR2 YYREEE (reference sequence). CDR3 bases: TGTGCCAGCAGCCCTGGAGCGGGGGCTCCCCCGGGTGAGCAGTTCTTC. Its translation: CASSPGAGAPPGEQFF.

The genes are TRBV14 and TRBJ2-1; TRBD2 might be the D (6 bases). V was clipped by 1 base and J by 9 bases, with 19 bases between them. The CDR3 has 16 residues. Germline V lookup: CDR1 SGHDN, CDR2 FVKESK. Here the CDR3 DNA reads TGTGCCAGCAGCCAAGTCGGGACTTCTAAGCAATCTGAGCAGTTCTTC. Amino acids: CASSQVGTSKQSEQFF.

With respect to this clone: The same CDR3 also results from other DNA sequences found in this sample. The CDR3 nucleotides read TGCGCCAGCAGCCAAGACAGGGGACAGCCCCAGCATTTT. Amino acids: CASSQDRGQPQHF. The genes are TRBV4-3 and TRBJ1-5, with D possibly TRBD1 on 6 matching bases. The CDR3 consists of 13 residues. Between the trimmed V and J ends, which lost 0 bases and 7 bases, there was a span of 7 bases. Germline V lookup: CDR1 LGHNA, CDR2 YSLEER.

V gene TRBV28 combines with J gene TRBJ1-4; unclear D gene. The V and J ends lost 6 bases and 4 bases respectively, with 15 bases between them. The length of the CDR3 is 15 residues. In germline, CDR1 is MDHEN, CDR2 SYDVKM. CDR3 sequence (DNA): TGTGCCAGCAGCTTACATTCGGTCGTTAATGAAAAACTGTTTTTT. This gives the protein CASSLHSVVNEKLFF.

V usage is TRBV9 and J usage is TRBJ1-4, with a possible D match to TRBD1 (5 bases). The CDR3 has 14 amino acids. Germline-derived CDR1 and CDR2 are SGDLS and YYNGEE. V gave up 2 bases and J gave up 13 bases, with 18 bases separating them. CDR3 sequence: CASSVGLAERSLFF. The CDR3 region has the DNA TGTGCCAGCAGCGTGGGACTAGCGGAACGGTCACTGTTTTTT. The complete variable domain, with remaining parts taken from reference TRBV9 and TRBJ1-4, reads DSGVTQTPKHLITATGQRVTLRCSPRSGDLSVYWYQQSLDQGLQFLIQYYNGEERAKGNILERFSAQQFPDLHSELNLSSLELGDSALYFCASSVGLAERSLFFGSGTQLSVL.

V gene TRBV2 combines with J gene TRBJ2-3; TRBD1 aligns across 7 bases. CDR1 and CDR2 (germline): SNHLY, FYNNEI. The CDR3 covers 14 residues. Trimming removed 7 bases from V and 2 bases from J; junction bases left unmatched: 6. The CDR3 DNA sequence: TGTGCCAGCACAGGGACAGCCTACACAGATACGCAGTATTTT. It specifies CASTGTAYTDTQYF.

V gene TRBV24-1 combines with J gene TRBJ1-2; weak D call: TRBD1 (5 bases). The CDR3 contains 12 residues. The V and J ends lost 5 bases and 8 bases respectively, with 11 bases between them. Looked up from germline, CDR1 is KGHDR and CDR2 is SFDVKD. The CDR3 protein is CATSASGEGYTF. In DNA, the CDR3 is TGTGCCACCAGTGCATCGGGGGAAGGCTACACCTTC.

The genes are TRBV6-2 or TRBV6-3 and TRBJ1-3; no clear D gene. CDR1 is MNHEY and CDR2 is SVGEGT in the germline V gene. CDR3 length equals 19 residues. The ends were cut back, 0 bases at V and 0 bases at J, with 18 bases in the middle. The DNA for the CDR3 is TGTGCCAGCAGTTACTCGATGACGATCGGCGTAATCTCTGGAAACACCATATATTTT. This gives the protein CASSYSMTIGVISGNTIYF.

The chain uses TRBV30 and TRBJ2-1; D remains unclear. Germline V CDR1 and CDR2: GTSNPN, SVGIG (reference sequence). The CDR3 spans 12 residues. Deletions cut 0 bases from V and 7 bases from J, with 7 bases between. CDR3 region: CAWSVLGNEQFF. In DNA form, the CDR3 reads TGTGCCTGGAGTGTACTGGGAAATGAGCAGTTCTTC.

The chain joins TRBV5-1 to TRBJ2-1; 7 nucleotides agree with TRBD2. The CDR3 is 14 amino acids. Germline CDR1 SGHRS, CDR2 YFSETQ. V gave up 7 bases and J gave up 10 bases; unmatched junction bases: 14. In DNA form, the CDR3 reads TGCGCCAGCTTTAAAGAGGGAGGGCTTAGAGAGCAGTTCTTC. Translated, it gives CASFKEGGLREQFF.

This chain connects TRBV14 to TRBJ2-6; no clear D. V dropped 4 bases and J dropped 3 bases, with 10 bases sitting between them. Per germline, CDR1 SGHDN and CDR2 FVKESK. The length of the CDR3 is 15 residues. The CDR3 DNA follows: TGTGCCAGCAGCCCTATCGGGCATGGGGCCAACGTCCTGACTTTC. Its translation: CASSPIGHGANVLTF.

The genes are TRBV5-1 and TRBJ2-5; perhaps TRBD1 as D (5 bases). This CDR3 is built from 15 residues. The V end was cut by 0 bases, the J end by 2 bases, with 11 bases between. Looked up from germline, CDR1 is SGHRS and CDR2 is YFSETQ. The CDR3 nucleotides read TGCGCCAGCAGCTTGGCCTACAGGCCACAAGAGACCCAGTACTTC. Encoded protein: CASSLAYRPQETQYF.

The J gene is TRBJ2-1, the V gene TRBV18; maybe TRBD2 (6 bases). In germline, CDR1 is KGHSH, CDR2 LQKENI. The germline V and J ends were trimmed by 3 bases and 0 bases, with 21 bases remaining between them. The CDR3 is 19 residues long. The CDR3 is CASSPQNGGSGSSYNEQFF. CDR3 nucleotides: TGTGCCAGCTCACCGCAGAACGGGGGAAGTGGGAGCTCCTACAATGAGCAGTTCTTC.

The gene calls are TRBV28 and TRBJ2-1; TRBD1 is a possible D gene (7 bases). Germline CDR1 MDHEN, CDR2 SYDVKM. V lost 4 bases to trimming and J lost 3 bases, with 16 bases between them. This CDR3 region has 16 residues. The CDR3 nucleotides read TGTGCCAGCAGTTCCTCAGGGGGGCGAGACTACAATGAGCAGTTCTTC. This gives the protein CASSSSGGRDYNEQFF.

The rearrangement uses TRBV5-6 and TRBJ2-2; D gene ambiguous. The CDR3 has 13 amino acids. Germline V gives CDR1 SGHDT, CDR2 YYEEEE. The V and J ends lost 4 bases and 3 bases respectively, with 7 bases between them. The CDR3 coding sequence is TGTGCCAGCAGCGGGTGGCACACCGGGGAGCTGTTTTTT. Its translation: CASSGWHTGELFF.

Concerning this clone itself: At the DNA level, this CDR3 is encoded by other sequences in the same sample as well. The chain employs TRBV27 and TRBJ2-7; maybe TRBD2 (6 bases). V gave up 2 bases and J gave up 4 bases, with 9 bases separating them. Per the germline V gene, CDR1 is MNHEY and CDR2 is SMNVEV (reference sequence). The CDR3 runs 13 residues. The CDR3 sequence: CASSLGGVYEQYF. The CDR3 region has the DNA TGTGCCAGCAGTTTAGGAGGGGTTTACGAGCAGTACTTC.